These 32 T cell receptor beta chains came from one sample sequenced in a study of metastatic and nonmetastatic thyroid tumors. Until they underwent thyroid surgery, no patient had received any treatment. TCRdb reassembled clones from the PCR reads with MiXCR. The sample has more than 40,000 clones; roughly 4% are singletons. Sample: blood. The receptors shown here come from a female donor with papillary thyroid cancer or a benign thyroid nodule (not recorded which). Some clones in this sample may be carry-over from other donors' samples.

Concerning this clone: Other DNA sequences in this specimen translate into the identical CDR3. The V gene is TRBV20-1, the J gene TRBJ1-2, with 8 bases matching TRBD1. CDR1 and CDR2 from the germline V gene are DFQATT and SNEGSKA (reference sequence). The CDR3 consists of 14 residues. The V and J ends lost 5 bases and 3 bases, in that order; junction bases with no gene match: 8. Here the CDR3 DNA reads TGCAGTGCTTATACACCACAGGGGGACTATGGCTACACCTTC. Residues: CSAYTPQGDYGYTF.

This clone was seen many times. J is TRBJ1-2 and V is TRBV7-3; D uncertain. The CDR3 length is 13 residues. V gave up 2 bases and J gave up 1 base, with 5 bases separating them. Germline V gives CDR1 SGHTA, CDR2 FQGTGA. As DNA, the CDR3 is TGTGCCAGCAGCTTATCGGATAACTATGGCTACACCTTC. It codes for CASSLSDNYGYTF.

This clone was detected only a few times. A read error may be the cause here, since a much bigger clone is one base away. Other DNA sequences in the sample encode the same CDR3. The chain uses TRBV2 and TRBJ2-5; 8 bases are shared with TRBD1. Germline loops: CDR1 SNHLY, CDR2 FYNNEI. The CDR3 spans 15 residues. CDR3 amino acids: CASTMDRVYQETQYF. CDR3 coding DNA: TGTGCCAGCACTATGGACAGGGTGTACCAAGAGACACAGTACTTC.

This clone was seen at least ten times. This chain connects TRBV20-1 to TRBJ2-1; 11 bases match TRBD2. This CDR3 comprises 13 residues. Germline V gene sequence: CDR1 DFQATT, CDR2 SNEGSKA (reference sequence). V gave up 3 bases and J gave up 5 bases; unmatched junction bases: 0. In nucleotides, the CDR3 is TGCAGTGCTAGGGGACTAGCGGACAATGAGCAGTTCTTC. Protein product: CSARGLADNEQFF.

This clone was counted between two and nine times. The V call is TRBV12-3 or TRBV12-4, the J call TRBJ2-7, with no clear D. The V end lost 2 bases, the J end lost 7 bases, and 15 bases lay between the germline ends. This CDR3 comprises 14 residues. The CDR3 DNA reads TGTGCCAGCAGTTTAACATCCGCCGTGAGGGAGCAGTACTTC. It specifies CASSLTSAVREQYF.

The sample holds a few counts of this clone. The chain links TRBV7-3 to TRBJ1-1; D gene unclear. Trimming took 8 bases from V and 2 from J, leaving 9 bases between them. Germline CDR1 SGHTA, CDR2 FQGTGA. This CDR3 region has 12 residues. The CDR3 sequence: CASLLENTEAFF. The CDR3 bases are TGTGCCAGCCTTTTGGAAAACACTGAAGCTTTCTTT.

This clone was observed at least ten times. The chain couples TRBV7-2 to TRBJ2-1; possible D gene TRBD1, 6 bases. The germline V gene encodes CDR1 SGHTA and CDR2 FQGNSA. The V gene lost 2 bases and the J gene lost 9 bases, with 11 bases spanning the gap. This CDR3 has 13 residues. The CDR3 DNA follows: TGTGCCAGCAGCTTACTGAGCAGGGGTGAGCAGTTCTTC. Its translation: CASSLLSRGEQFF.

This clone has just a few counts. The chain's CDR3 is CASSHGTPDQPQHF. In DNA, the CDR3 is TGTGCCAGCAGTCATGGGACCCCGGATCAGCCCCAGCATTTT. The chain employs TRBV6-1 and TRBJ1-5; D is possibly TRBD1 (5 bases). The germline V and J ends were trimmed by 5 bases and 5 bases, with 13 bases remaining between them. This CDR3 contains 14 residues. Germline CDR1 and CDR2: MNHNS and SASEGT.

This clone was observed a handful of times. The chain has TRBV6-1 and TRBJ1-5; possibly TRBD1 for D (6 bases). Trimming shortened V by 6 bases and J by 0 bases, and 12 bases separated the two germline ends. Germline CDR1 MNHNS, CDR2 SASEGT. There are 15 residues in the CDR3. The CDR3 protein is CASRTTGFSNQPQHF. The CDR3 region has the DNA TGTGCCAGCAGGACAACAGGGTTTAGCAATCAGCCCCAGCATTTT.

This clone was seen at least ten times. V gene TRBV5-1 combines with J gene TRBJ1-2, with D unresolved. Germline CDR1 SGHRS, CDR2 YFSETQ. Trimming cost V 5 bases and J 6 bases, with 11 bases left between them. The CDR3 has 12 amino acids. The CDR3 is CASRYSGDGYTF. The CDR3 DNA reads TGCGCCAGCAGGTATTCGGGAGATGGCTACACCTTC.

This clone was observed many times. The chain employs TRBV7-6 and TRBJ1-5; no firm D call. V was shortened by 5 bases and J by 2 bases, with 16 bases between the two germline ends. Germline V gene data show CDR1 as SGHVS and CDR2 as FNYEAQ. The CDR3 consists of 16 residues. DNA for the CDR3: TGTGCCAGCAGCCTCAACGGGCCCCGAGGCAATCAGCCCCAGCATTTT. It encodes CASSLNGPRGNQPQHF.

This clone was observed at least ten times. CDR3 sequence reads: CSAPTSGRNNEQFF. The CDR3 nucleotides are TGCAGTGCTCCGACTAGCGGGAGAAACAATGAGCAGTTCTTC. V gene TRBV20-1 combines with J gene TRBJ2-1; 12 nucleotides agree with TRBD2. CDR3 length equals 14 residues. The V gene end was trimmed by 5 bases and the J gene end by 5 bases; junction bases not matched to a gene: 4. Germline-derived CDR1 and CDR2 are DFQATT and SNEGSKA (reference sequence).

This clone was seen a few times. The V gene is TRBV15, the J gene TRBJ2-1; the match to TRBD2 covers 9 bases. Germline V gives CDR1 LNHNV, CDR2 YYDKDF (reference sequence). J gave up 6 bases and V 0 bases, and 9 bases lay outside the gene matches. This CDR3 region has 17 residues. CDR3 sequence (DNA): TGTGCCACCAGCAGAGATATTGTAGCGGGAGAGTTCAATGAGCAGTTCTTC. The encoded protein is CATSRDIVAGEFNEQFF.

A few counts support this clone. Just one base apart from a much larger clone, this may be a read error. The chain carries TRBV20-1 and TRBJ2-5; TRBD2 aligns across 10 bases. The V gene end was trimmed by 3 bases and the J gene end by 0 bases; junction bases not matched to a gene: 16. This CDR3 has 19 residues. From germline, CDR1 is DFQATT and CDR2 SNEGSKA (reference sequence). The CDR3 is CSARGGDGLAALYQETQYF. DNA of the CDR3: TGCAGTGCTAGGGGTGGAGATGGACTAGCGGCCCTCTACCAAGAGACCCAGTACTTC.

A remark on this clone: The identical CDR3 is also encoded by other nucleotide sequences in the sample. V gene TRBV30 combines with J gene TRBJ2-5; D may be TRBD2 (6 bases). V was trimmed by 3 bases and J by 1 base, leaving 15 bases between them. The CDR3 is 15 residues long. Germline loops: CDR1 GTSNPN, CDR2 SVGIG (reference sequence). DNA for the CDR3: TGTGCCTGGAGAGTACTAGCTGGCCCCCAAGAGACCCAGTACTTC. Translating it yields CAWRVLAGPQETQYF.

The chain couples TRBV6-2 or TRBV6-3 to TRBJ2-1; a weak D match, TRBD2 (6 bases). Germline lookup yields CDR1 MNHEY and CDR2 SVGEGT. The CDR3 extends over 16 amino acids. V was shortened by 2 bases and J by 7 bases, with 18 bases between the two germline ends. For the CDR3, the DNA is TGTGCCAGCAGTTACGACGTTCGACTAGTTGTGAATGAGCAGTTCTTC. The encoded protein is CASSYDVRLVVNEQFF.

In this sample, this clone turned up many times. The chain couples TRBV20-1 to TRBJ2-3; TRBD2 is a possible D gene (6 bases). Trimming pared 0 bases from V and 0 bases from J, leaving 16 bases between. CDR3 size: 17 residues. The germline V gene has CDR1 DFQATT and CDR2 SNEGSKA (reference sequence). For the CDR3, the DNA is TGCAGTGCTAGAGAGCACCTAGCGACCTTTAGCACAGATACGCAGTATTTT. It codes for CSAREHLATFSTDTQYF.

This clone was seen many times. A read error may account for a junction end that differs from germline. The chain has TRBV10-3 and TRBJ1-2; no definite D call. This CDR3 has 13 amino acids. From germline, CDR1 is ENHRY and CDR2 SYGVKD. The CDR3 DNA follows: TGTGCCATCAGTGAGTCAAGTAACCATGGCTACACCTTC. Its translation: CAISESSNHGYTF.

This clone was detected ten times or more. V and J are TRBV3-1 and TRBJ2-3, with 14 nucleotides matching TRBD2. Germline lookup yields CDR1 LGHDT and CDR2 YNNKEL (reference sequence). The CDR3 totals 17 residues. V lost 3 bases and J lost 9; bases outside the gene matches: 11. This chain's CDR3 is CASSHNPGTSGSGTQYF. The CDR3 bases are TGTGCCAGCAGCCATAATCCCGGGACTAGCGGGAGTGGCACGCAGTATTTT.

This clone has a count of ten or more. A single base separates this from a much larger clone, so it may be a read error. Other DNA sequences from this sample encode an identical CDR3 as well. This chain links TRBV20-1 with TRBJ1-4; tentatively, D is TRBD1 (6 bases). The germline CDR1 and CDR2 sequences are DFQATT and SNEGSKA (reference sequence). This CDR3 comprises 15 residues. The CDR3 DNA reads TGCAGCGCTAGAGCCCCCAGCAGGGGTAGAGAAAAACTGTTTTTT. It codes for CSARAPSRGREKLFF.

The chain has TRBV5-1 and TRBJ2-7; 7 bases are a match to TRBD1. The V gene's germline CDR1 is SGHRS and CDR2 YFSETQ. The CDR3 runs to 19 residues. CDR3 residues: CGNSLGWVIRRGQFHEQYF. CDR3 coding DNA: TGCGGCAACAGCTTGGGGTGGGTAATCCGAAGGGGACAGTTCCACGAGCAGTACTTC. The full variable domain, its missing parts supplied by reference TRBV5-1 and TRBJ2-7, is KAGVTQTPRYLIKTRGQQVTLSCSPISGHRSVSWYQQTPGQGLQFLFEYFSETQRNKGNFPGRFSGRQFSNSRSEMNVSTLELGDSALYLCGNSLGWVIRRGQFHEQYFGPGTRLTVT.

This clone was seen ten or more times. The genes are TRBV20-1 and TRBJ1-2, with D maybe TRBD1 (6 bases). There are 14 residues in the CDR3. Deletions cut 1 base from V and 8 bases from J, with 17 bases between. Germline-derived CDR1 and CDR2 are DFQATT and SNEGSKA (reference sequence). This chain's CDR3 is CSARVGMGHGGYTF. The CDR3 DNA reads as TGCAGTGCTAGAGTTGGTATGGGACATGGGGGCTACACCTTC.

This clone was counted ten times or more. The chain joins TRBV12-3 or TRBV12-4 to TRBJ2-5, with a possible D match to TRBD1 (6 bases). V shed 6 bases and J shed 4 bases, with 12 bases lying between them. The length of the CDR3 is 13 residues. The CDR3 region has the DNA TGTGCCAGCAGCTCCACAGGGAGAGAGACCCAGTACTTC. Translated: CASSSTGRETQYF.

This clone was counted between two and nine times. The chain joins TRBV12-3 or TRBV12-4 to TRBJ2-1; 9 bases match TRBD1. V trimming: 0 bases; J trimming: 5 bases; junction bases outside the gene matches: 2. The CDR3 loop spans 15 amino acids. The CDR3 DNA follows: TGTGCCAGCAGTTTAGCTAGGACAGGGGACAATGAGCAGTTCTTC. Residues: CASSLARTGDNEQFF.

The CDR3 is CATSPGSETDTQYF. CDR3 DNA: TGTGCCACCAGCCCGGGGTCGGAGACAGATACGCAGTATTTT. The genes are TRBV15 and TRBJ2-3; maybe TRBD2 (5 bases). The germline V and J ends were trimmed by 5 bases and 3 bases, with 12 bases remaining between them. The CDR3 is made up of 14 amino acids. Per the germline V gene, CDR1 is LNHNV and CDR2 is YYDKDF (reference sequence).

This chain links TRBV6-1 with TRBJ2-3, with D perhaps matching TRBD1 (5 bases). The CDR3 extends over 13 amino acids. CDR1 and CDR2 from the germline V gene are MNHNS and SASEGT. Trimming cost V 7 bases and J 2 bases, with 10 bases left between them. CDR3 sequence: CASKRGFTDTQYF. The CDR3 DNA reads as TGTGCCAGCAAAAGGGGCTTCACAGATACGCAGTATTTT.

This clone was found many times. This CDR3 is CASSRGTGGSYEQYF. The CDR3 nucleotides are TGTGCCAGCAGCCGCGGGACAGGGGGATCCTACGAGCAGTACTTC. V usage is TRBV6-1 and J usage is TRBJ2-7; 11 positions match TRBD1. There are 15 residues in the CDR3. Germline loops: CDR1 MNHNS, CDR2 SASEGT. Germline trimming cut 6 bases from V and 1 base from J; bases unmatched to any gene: 5.

Ten or more counts support this clone. V and J are TRBV5-1 and TRBJ2-1, with 11 bases aligning to TRBD2. The CDR3 has 16 amino acids. With V trimmed by 1 base and J by 2 bases, 2 bases remained unmatched. Germline values: CDR1 SGHRS, CDR2 YFSETQ. The CDR3 here is CASSLMTSGTYNEQFF. In DNA, the CDR3 is TGCGCCAGCAGCTTGATGACTAGCGGGACCTACAATGAGCAGTTCTTC.

Regarding this clone: Germline and junction disagree at one end, which may indicate a read error. V is TRBV27 and J is TRBJ2-5; the match to TRBD1 covers 12 bases. The length of the CDR3 is 17 residues. CDR1 MNHEY and CDR2 SMNVEV come from the germline V gene (reference sequence). The CDR3 coding sequence is TGTGCCAGCAGCTCGAGTTGGGGGACAGGGGGCCAAGAGACCCGGTACTTC. This codes for CASSSSWGTGGQETRYF.

In this sample, this clone turned up many times. V is TRBV7-2 and J is TRBJ2-1, with a possible D match to TRBD2 (5 bases). Trimming removed 5 bases from V and 2 bases from J, with 10 bases in between. CDR1 is SGHTA, CDR2 FQGNSA, per germline. This CDR3 spans 14 amino acids. Here the CDR3 reads CASSPGGAYNEQFF. DNA for the CDR3: TGTGCCAGCAGCCCCGGAGGAGCCTACAATGAGCAGTTCTTC.

The CDR3 nucleotides read TGTGCCAGCAGTTCGGAGGGAAATGAAAAACTGTTTTTT. This codes for CASSSEGNEKLFF. The chain uses TRBV6-5 and TRBJ1-4; D gene ambiguous. Germline CDR1 is MNHEY and CDR2 is SVGAGI. There are 13 residues in the CDR3. Deletions cut 4 bases from V and 5 bases from J, with 8 bases between.

This clone has just a few counts. The J gene is TRBJ2-7, the V gene TRBV18, with D tentatively TRBD1 (6 bases). CDR1 KGHSH and CDR2 LQKENI come from the germline V gene. CDR3 size: 15 residues. V was shortened by 0 bases and J by 0 bases, with 9 bases between the two germline ends. CDR3 coding DNA: TGTGCCAGCTCACCACCGGGGGCAAGCTCCTACGAGCAGTACTTC. It encodes CASSPPGASSYEQYF.